The 11 T cell receptor beta chains below come from one sample, sequenced in a study of blood T cell repertoires in COVID-19 (dated by TCRdb to the early 2020s). Libraries were prepared through the immunoSEQ multiplex PCR assay. TCRdb retrieved this table from immuneACCESS and kept in-frame rearrangements only. Not all clones are present; in checked studies, unresolved V genes account for under half, and no reason is known for the remainder. This sample has 220,000 or so clones in its table, and roughly 89% of those were observed once. The ten largest clones take up about 15% of the sample. The sample consisted of PBMCs or T cells enriched from blood (not recorded which). The receptors shown here come from a man younger than 45 who had been exposed to COVID-19.

This clone is a singleton in its sample. V and J are TRBV2 and TRBJ1-2, with a weak D call TRBD1 (6 bases). V was clipped by 2 bases and J by 7 bases, with 11 bases between them. CDR1 and CDR2 (germline): SNHLY, FYNNEI. The CDR3 contains 13 residues. CDR3 bases: TGTGCCAGCAGTGAATCAGGGGACGGTGGCTACACCTTC. Encoded protein: CASSESGDGGYTF.

This chain uses TRBV7-9 with TRBJ2-7; tentative D call: TRBD1 (5 bases). Deletions cut 5 bases from V and 6 bases from J, with 8 bases between. Germline-derived CDR1 and CDR2 are SEHNR and FQNEAQ (reference sequence). The CDR3 covers 11 residues. The DNA for the CDR3 is TGTGCCAGCAGCCCAGGGTCCGAGCAGTACTTC. As protein: CASSPGSEQYF.

The chain is built from TRBV9 and TRBJ2-5, with 8 bases aligning to TRBD2. CDR1 and CDR2 from the germline V gene are SGDLS and YYNGEE. The CDR3 sequence is 15 residues long. V gave up 3 bases and J gave up 3 bases; unmatched junction bases: 7. The DNA of the CDR3 is TGTGCCAGCAGCGGACGGGGGGGCCACGAAGAGACCCAGTACTTC. Its translation is CASSGRGGHEETQYF.

V gene TRBV3-1 (or the pseudogene TRBV3-2) combines with J gene TRBJ1-2; no clear D gene. The CDR3 covers 15 residues. V shed 1 base and J shed 2 bases, with 11 bases lying between them. The V gene's germline CDR1 is LGHDT and CDR2 YNNKEL (reference sequence). The CDR3 region has the DNA TGTGCCAGCAGCCAAGGCTACCAGGTAAACTATGGCTACACCTTC. Translation: CASSQGYQVNYGYTF.

There are a few counts of this clone. The genes are TRBV4-1 and TRBJ1-1, with TRBD1 matching 9 bases. Germline V CDR1 and CDR2: MGHRA, YSYEKL. V lost 1 base to trimming and J lost 5 bases; unmatched junction nucleotides: 5. This CDR3 region has 15 residues. CDR3 sequence (DNA): TGCGCCAGCAGCCAAGGAGGGACAGGGAGTACTGAAGCTTTCTTT. As protein: CASSQGGTGSTEAFF.

V and J are TRBV14 and TRBJ2-3; the match to TRBD1 covers 8 bases. The CDR3 sequence is 15 residues long. With 2 bases clipped from V and 2 bases from J, the junction kept 3 bases outside the gene matches. Germline assignment: CDR1 SGHDN and CDR2 FVKESK. CDR3 residues: CASSQKTGVTDTQYF. CDR3 sequence (DNA): TGTGCCAGCAGCCAAAAGACAGGGGTCACAGATACGCAGTATTTT.

The chain recombines TRBV5-1 with TRBJ2-7; D is possibly TRBD2 (6 bases). From germline, CDR1 is SGHRS and CDR2 YFSETQ. The germline V and J ends were trimmed by 1 base and 0 bases, with 17 bases remaining between them. The CDR3 sequence is 17 residues long. As DNA, the CDR3 is TGCGCCAGCAGCTTGAGGGAACTTGGGGGGAGCTCCTACGAGCAGTACTTC. Its translation: CASSLRELGGSSYEQYF.

J is TRBJ2-5 and V is TRBV20-1; 10 bases are a match to TRBD2. V shed 5 bases, J shed 0 bases, and the junction held 6 bases outside the gene matches. CDR1 is DFQATT, CDR2 SNEGSKA, per germline (reference sequence). This CDR3 spans 15 amino acids. The CDR3 region has the DNA TGCAGTGCTGGTGAGCGGGGGGGCGACCAAGAGACCCAGTACTTC. This encodes CSAGERGGDQETQYF.

J is TRBJ1-2 and V is TRBV14, with D possibly TRBD1 on 6 matching bases. The CDR3 consists of 16 residues. CDR1 SGHDN and CDR2 FVKESK come from the germline V gene. Trimming took 3 bases from V and 0 from J, leaving 14 bases between them. The chain's CDR3 is CASSHPGDTSNYGYTF. CDR3 DNA: TGTGCCAGCAGCCACCCAGGGGACACCTCTAACTATGGCTACACCTTC.

This clone was picked up many times. The rearrangement uses TRBV11-2 and TRBJ2-1, with D possibly TRBD2 on 5 matching bases. With 2 bases removed from V and 4 bases from J, the gap between germline ends came to 9 bases. Looked up from germline, CDR1 is SGHAT and CDR2 is FQNNGV. The CDR3 loop spans 14 amino acids. The CDR3 loop is CASSLRELYNEQFF. The CDR3 bases are TGTGCCAGCAGCTTACGGGAATTGTACAATGAGCAGTTCTTC.

The chain recombines TRBV2 with TRBJ2-7; 9 nucleotides agree with TRBD2. V lost 7 bases, J lost 0 bases, and 7 bases stayed unmatched. Germline lookup yields CDR1 SNHLY and CDR2 FYNNEI. The CDR3 is made up of 15 amino acids. CDR3 residues: CASKRASGDSYEQYF. The CDR3 DNA follows: TGTGCCAGCAAGCGGGCTAGCGGGGACTCCTACGAGCAGTACTTC.